The 23 T cell receptor beta chains in this list originate from one sample, sequenced in a study of T cell clonotyping in hematopoietic cell transplantation (dated by TCRdb to the early 2020s). What this sample's time point label stands for: 30 days after allo-HCT. The library was produced with the immunoSEQ multiplex PCR assay. In its TCRdb copy, this immuneACCESS table keeps in-frame sequences only and misses some clones. Where compared with another copy, unresolved V genes explain less than half of these, and the others have no known cause. The sample table holds 9,500 or so clones, of which around four fifths were seen once. Approximately 7.7% of the sample is held by the ten biggest clonotypes. Sample: PBMCs, taken 30 days after allogeneic stem cell transplant. Every receptor here comes from a female patient aged 35 to 55 who had an allogeneic stem cell transplant from a related donor, so T cells may come from the graft donor. Some clones in this sample may be carry-over from other donors' samples.

This clone was observed a few times. V gene TRBV11-2 combines with J gene TRBJ1-1; 10 nucleotides align to TRBD1. V gave up 4 bases and J gave up 5 bases; unmatched junction bases: 10. CDR1 SGHAT and CDR2 FQNNGV come from the germline V gene. There are 16 residues in the CDR3. The chain's CDR3 is CASSSDRGQGRTEAFF. The CDR3 nucleotides read TGTGCCAGCAGCTCAGACAGGGGGCAGGGTAGGACTGAAGCTTTCTTT.

V gene TRBV4-2 combines with J gene TRBJ1-1; unclear D gene. Trimming shortened V by 3 bases and J by 0 bases, and 17 bases separated the two germline ends. CDR1 is LGHNA and CDR2 is YNFKEQ in the germline V gene. The CDR3 has 17 amino acids. CDR3 sequence: CASSQDRLLLMNTEAFF. Here the CDR3 DNA reads TGTGCCAGCAGCCAGGACCGGCTCCTCCTTATGAACACTGAAGCTTTCTTT.

In its sample, this clone was seen a few times. The J gene is TRBJ1-5, the V gene TRBV29-1, with D hard to call. V was trimmed by 5 bases and J by 5 bases, leaving 10 bases between them. Germline V gene data show CDR1 as SQVTM and CDR2 as ANQGSEA. The CDR3 is made up of 12 amino acids. The CDR3 coding sequence is TGCAGCGTTAGGGTTGGGGATCAGCCCCAGCATTTT. Translation: CSVRVGDQPQHF.

By share, this clone ranks as medium-sized. The V call is TRBV19, the J call TRBJ1-1, with a weak D call TRBD1 (5 bases). Germline lookup yields CDR1 LNHDA and CDR2 SQIVND (reference sequence). Trimming pared 0 bases from V and 5 bases from J, leaving 13 bases between. This CDR3 region has 15 residues. CDR3 DNA sequence: TGTGCCAGTAGTATAGATCACTCAGGGAGTACTGAAGCTTTCTTT. Its protein is CASSIDHSGSTEAFF.

This clone was seen a handful of times. The chain combines TRBV27 with TRBJ1-5, with unresolved D. Germline V gene data show CDR1 as MNHEY and CDR2 as SMNVEV (reference sequence). The V end lost 4 bases, the J end lost 7 bases, and 11 bases lay between the germline ends. This CDR3 spans 13 amino acids. The CDR3: CASSSIPNQPQHF. CDR3 nucleotides: TGTGCCAGCAGTTCGATTCCTAACCAGCCCCAGCATTTT.

This chain uses TRBV19 with TRBJ1-3, with D perhaps TRBD1 (5 bases). CDR1 and CDR2 from the germline V gene are LNHDA and SQIVND (reference sequence). This CDR3 is built from 14 residues. Trimming cost V 1 base and J 3 bases, with 7 bases left between them. For the CDR3, the DNA is TGTGCCAGTAGTATAGTGAGGGGTGGAAACACCATATATTTT. It encodes CASSIVRGGNTIYF. Full variable domain (rest looked up from reference TRBV19 and TRBJ1-3): DGGITQSPKYLFRKEGQNVTLSCEQNLNHDAMYWYRQDPGQGLRLIYYSQIVNDFQKGDIAEGYSVSREKKESFPLTVTSAQKNPTAFYLCASSIVRGGNTIYFGEGSWLTVV.

The genes are TRBV6-5 and TRBJ2-3; no reliable D call. V was trimmed by 10 bases and J by 2 bases, leaving 19 bases between them. This CDR3 has 15 amino acids. The germline CDR1 and CDR2 sequences are MNHEY and SVGAGI. The CDR3 sequence: CAKPPAGKYTDTQYF. DNA for the CDR3: TGTGCCAAACCTCCGGCAGGAAAGTACACAGATACGCAGTATTTT.

The chain couples TRBV20-1 to TRBJ2-5; no reliable D call. CDR1 is DFQATT, CDR2 SNEGSKA, per germline (reference sequence). Trimming stripped 1 base from V and 2 bases from J, with 2 bases between. The CDR3 has 11 residues. The CDR3 loop reads CSARAQETQYF. The CDR3 bases are TGCAGTGCTAGAGCTCAAGAGACCCAGTACTTC.

This clone appeared a single time. The J gene is TRBJ1-6, the V gene TRBV11-3; D is ambiguous. Trimming took 4 bases from V and 9 from J, leaving 13 bases between them. The CDR3 covers 14 residues. Germline V gene lookup returns CDR1 SGHNT and CDR2 YENEEA. Here the CDR3 DNA reads TGTGCCAGCAGCTCACCGGCAGATCCTTCACCCCTCCACTTT. This codes for CASSSPADPSPLHF.

The rearrangement joins TRBV9 to TRBJ2-4; the D gene is possibly TRBD1 (6 bases). Germline V CDR1 and CDR2: SGDLS, YYNGEE. The germline V and J ends were trimmed by 3 bases and 8 bases, with 18 bases remaining between them. The CDR3 runs to 15 residues. In DNA form, the CDR3 reads TGTGCCAGCAGCGCTGACCCCAGGGGTAGAGACATTCAGTACTTC. Translating it yields CASSADPRGRDIQYF.

The V gene is TRBV9, the J gene TRBJ2-7, with D perhaps matching TRBD1 (5 bases). The CDR3 runs 12 residues. V was shortened by 9 bases and J by 6 bases, with 16 bases between the two germline ends. Germline V gene lookup returns CDR1 SGDLS and CDR2 YYNGEE. The DNA for the CDR3 is TGTGCCACAGGACAAGATCCCAGCGAGCAGTACTTC. It encodes CATGQDPSEQYF. The full variable domain, rest sourced from reference TRBV9 and TRBJ2-7, is DSGVTQTPKHLITATGQRVTLRCSPRSGDLSVYWYQQSLDQGLQFLIQYYNGEERAKGNILERFSAQQFPDLHSELNLSSLELGDSALYFCATGQDPSEQYFGPGTRLTVT.

This chain links TRBV7-9 with TRBJ2-7; 7 bases line up with TRBD2. V shed 1 base, J shed 6 bases, and the junction held 9 bases outside the gene matches. The CDR3 spans 15 residues. CDR1 SEHNR and CDR2 FQNEAQ come from the germline V gene (reference sequence). The chain's CDR3 is CASSLERGVLLEQYF. In DNA, the CDR3 is TGTGCCAGCAGCTTAGAACGGGGGGTTCTTCTCGAGCAGTACTTC.

V usage is TRBV29-1 and J usage is TRBJ2-1; 7 bases fit TRBD1. Germline V gene data show CDR1 as SQVTM and CDR2 as ANQGSEA. The CDR3 has 15 amino acids. V lost 0 bases to trimming and J lost 2 bases; unmatched junction nucleotides: 4. The CDR3 protein is CSVEDPRGTYNEQFF. CDR3 nucleotides: TGCAGCGTTGAAGATCCCAGGGGGACCTACAATGAGCAGTTCTTC.

The sample holds one count of this clone. The chain combines TRBV5-6 with TRBJ2-2; D is possibly TRBD2 (6 bases). V lost 0 bases to trimming and J lost 1 base, with 7 bases between them. This CDR3 comprises 15 residues. Germline CDR1 is SGHDT and CDR2 is YYEEEE. The chain's CDR3 is CASSLVGRNTGELFF. CDR3 nucleotide sequence: TGTGCCAGCAGCTTGGTCGGGAGGAACACCGGGGAGCTGTTTTTT.

In this sample, this clone turned up a few times. The same CDR3 also results from other DNA sequences found in this sample. The chain has TRBV9 and TRBJ2-5, with D uncertain. This CDR3 region has 13 residues. CDR1 and CDR2 (germline): SGDLS, YYNGEE. V lost 4 bases and J lost 4, with 11 bases in between. The CDR3 bases are TGTGCCAGCAGCCTTTCGAGAGGAGAGACCCAGTACTTC. Translating it yields CASSLSRGETQYF.

This clone has only one observation. V and J are TRBV30 and TRBJ1-1, with D possibly being TRBD1 (6 bases). V was clipped by 0 bases and J by 11 bases, with 16 bases between them. The CDR3 runs to 13 residues. Germline-derived CDR1 and CDR2 are GTSNPN and SVGIG (reference sequence). Here the CDR3 reads CAWSVLGGTGAFF. Written as DNA, the CDR3 is TGTGCCTGGAGTGTCTTAGGGGGAACGGGGGCTTTCTTT. The full variable domain, rest sourced from reference TRBV30 and TRBJ1-1, is SQTIHQWPATLVQPVGSPLSLECTVEGTSNPNLYWYRQAAGRGLQLLFYSVGIGQISSEVPQNLSASRPQDRQFILSSKKLLLSDSGFYLCAWSVLGGTGAFFGQGTRLTVV.

The chain couples TRBV5-6 to TRBJ2-3, with 12 bases that match TRBD2. Germline lookup yields CDR1 SGHDT and CDR2 YYEEEE. The CDR3 length is 17 residues. V trimming: 1 base; J trimming: 3 bases; junction bases outside the gene matches: 6. The CDR3 loop is CASSLSLAGGRTDTQYF. The DNA for the CDR3 is TGTGCCAGCAGCTTGTCTCTAGCGGGAGGGCGAACAGATACGCAGTATTTT. The entire variable domain, with the rest obtained from reference TRBV5-6 and TRBJ2-3, is as follows: DAGVTQSPTHLIKTRGQQVTLRCSPKSGHDTVSWYQQALGQGPQFIFQYYEEEERQRGNFPDRFSGHQFPNYSSELNVNALLLGDSALYLCASSLSLAGGRTDTQYFGPGTRLTVL.

The V gene is TRBV29-1, the J gene TRBJ1-3; possible D gene TRBD1, 6 bases. Trimming took 5 bases from V and 4 from J, leaving 9 bases between them. CDR1 is SQVTM and CDR2 is ANQGSEA in the germline V gene. CDR3 length: 12 amino acids. CDR3 DNA: TGCAGCGTTCCAGGGGAGGGAAACACCATATATTTT. Translated, it gives CSVPGEGNTIYF.

The chain carries TRBV7-9 and TRBJ1-2; 8 nucleotides align to TRBD1. There are 13 residues in the CDR3. Trimming at V came to 8 bases and at J to 2 bases, leaving 4 bases not matched to a gene. The germline V gene encodes CDR1 SEHNR and CDR2 FQNEAQ (reference sequence). CDR3 coding DNA: TGTGCCAGCCAGGGACAGGTGAACTATGGCTACACCTTC. Protein sequence: CASQGQVNYGYTF.

This clone appeared once. The chain links TRBV5-4 to TRBJ2-3, with 9 bases identical to TRBD2. Trimming removed 2 bases from V and 5 bases from J; junction bases left unmatched: 12. Germline V gene data show CDR1 as SGHNT and CDR2 as YYREEE (reference sequence). CDR3 length equals 17 residues. The CDR3 loop is CASSFPRGRDTGDTQYF. The CDR3 DNA follows: TGTGCCAGCAGCTTTCCTCGCGGGAGGGATACGGGAGATACGCAGTATTTT.

By share, this clone ranks as medium-sized (0.01 to 0.1%). This chain links TRBV19 with TRBJ1-2, with 12 bases that match TRBD1. Germline V gives CDR1 LNHDA, CDR2 SQIVND (reference sequence). The CDR3 runs to 17 residues. Trimming took 0 bases from V and 8 from J; bases not matched to a gene: 10. The CDR3, as DNA: TGTGCCAGTAGTATAGATCACGGGACAGGGGGCACTGACGGCTACACCTTC. Protein: CASSIDHGTGGTDGYTF.

This clone was picked up a small number of times. The gene calls are TRBV2 and TRBJ1-3; D remains ambiguous. In germline, CDR1 is SNHLY, CDR2 FYNNEI. The CDR3 length is 11 residues. Trimming cost V 6 bases and J 5 bases, with 5 bases left between them. CDR3 DNA sequence: TGTGCCAGCAGAGACAGAAACACCATATATTTT. This translates into CASRDRNTIYF.

V usage is TRBV30 and J usage is TRBJ1-4; D may be TRBD1 (5 bases). Germline values: CDR1 GTSNPN, CDR2 SVGIG (reference sequence). The CDR3 length is 12 residues. Trimming left V 4 bases short and J 10 bases short, with 13 bases between. The CDR3 sequence is CAWNGGKRKLFF. CDR3 DNA: TGTGCCTGGAACGGGGGGAAGCGAAAACTGTTTTTT.